Shown below are 24 T cell receptor beta chains from a single sample sequenced in a study of human T cells and chemical hapten exposure. RNA extraction used unfractionated whole blood as the source of total RNA. Individual cDNA molecules each carried unique molecular identifiers attached by the library. MiXCR was run by TCRdb on the reads, yielding one entry per CDR3 protein. The sample has about 120,000 distinct CDR3 sequences, over 6.5% seen once. The sequenced material came from whole blood. The receptors stem from a human donor in good health. Some clones in this sample may be carry-over from other donors' samples.

The chain links TRBV20-1 to TRBJ2-5; 7 bases align to TRBD2. Germline lookup yields CDR1 DFQATT and CDR2 SNEGSKA (reference sequence). This CDR3 is 12 amino acids long. With V trimmed by 6 bases and J by 3 bases, 4 bases remained unmatched. The CDR3 nucleotides read TGCAGTGCCCGGGAGGAAAAAGAGACCCAGTACTTC. Protein product: CSAREEKETQYF.

CDR3 nucleotide sequence: TGCAGTGCGGGGGGAAGCTCCTATAATTCACCCCTCCACTTT. It encodes CSAGGSSYNSPLHF. This chain uses TRBV20-1 with TRBJ1-6, with a possible D match to TRBD1 (5 bases). The CDR3 is 14 amino acids. Trimming pared 6 bases from V and 0 bases from J, leaving 9 bases between. Germline lookup yields CDR1 DFQATT and CDR2 SNEGSKA (reference sequence).

The V and J genes are TRBV4-1 and TRBJ2-3; 14 bases are a match to TRBD2. Germline V gives CDR1 MGHRA, CDR2 YSYEKL. After removal of 0 bases from V and 4 bases from J, the junction contained 9 bases not matched to a gene. The CDR3 contains 19 residues. The CDR3 DNA reads TGCGCCAGCAGCCAAGATCACTGGGGGACTAGCGGGAGTGCAGATACGCAGTATTTT. It yields the protein CASSQDHWGTSGSADTQYF.

This clonotype was observed a few times. This chain joins TRBV20-1 and TRBJ1-6; 10 positions agree with TRBD1. CDR1 is DFQATT, CDR2 SNEGSKA, per germline (reference sequence). The CDR3 is 15 amino acids. The ends lost 4 bases at V and 9 bases at J; junction bases unmatched: 9. The chain's CDR3 is CSATLGGTGVSPLHF. Here the CDR3 DNA reads TGCAGTGCTACCCTCGGAGGGACAGGGGTTTCACCCCTCCACTTT.

This clonotype was found many times. V gene TRBV5-1 combines with J gene TRBJ2-2; TRBD2 aligns across 10 bases. V shed 3 bases, J shed 4 bases, and the junction held 3 bases outside the gene matches. Germline V gives CDR1 SGHRS, CDR2 YFSETQ. This CDR3 is built from 15 residues. The CDR3 DNA follows: TGCGCCAGCAGCTCCGGACTAGCGGTCACCGGGGAGCTGTTTTTT. Translation: CASSSGLAVTGELFF.

The chain employs TRBV5-1 and TRBJ2-4; the D gene is possibly TRBD1 (5 bases). The V gene's germline CDR1 is SGHRS and CDR2 YFSETQ. This CDR3 is 13 amino acids long. V was shortened by 4 bases and J by 5 bases, with 10 bases between the two germline ends. For the CDR3, the DNA is TGCGCCAGCAGCCCCGACAGCGAAAACATTCAGTACTTC. Protein: CASSPDSENIQYF.

This clonotype was detected ten times or more. This chain uses TRBV4-1 with TRBJ1-2; D might be TRBD1 (5 bases). Germline-derived CDR1 and CDR2 are MGHRA and YSYEKL. Trimming took off 2 bases at V and 2 bases at J, with 9 bases between the two ends. There are 14 residues in the CDR3. CDR3 sequence (DNA): TGCGCCAGCAGCCAACTGGGACGGAACTATGGCTACACCTTC. The encoded protein is CASSQLGRNYGYTF.

There are a few counts of this clonotype. The CDR3 loop is CSACRATGELFF. CDR3 DNA: TGCAGCGCCTGCAGGGCCACCGGGGAGCTGTTTTTT. This chain connects TRBV29-1 to TRBJ2-2, with a tentative D call TRBD1 (5 bases). Germline V CDR1 and CDR2: SQVTM, ANQGSEA. The V and J ends lost 7 bases and 4 bases respectively, with 10 bases between them. The CDR3 has 12 residues.

This clonotype was seen repeatedly, ten times or more. At one of its ends the junction is not consistent with the germline gene, which may arise from a read error. The chain uses TRBV4-3 and TRBJ1-3; TRBD1 matches at 11 bases. CDR1 and CDR2 from the germline V gene are LGHNA and YSLEER. The CDR3 sequence is 16 residues long. CDR3 in DNA: TGTGCCAGCAGCCAAGACGGGACAGGGGGAGCGAACACCATATATTTT. Its protein is CASSQDGTGGANTIYF.

This clonotype was seen ten or more times. The genes are TRBV20-1 and TRBJ2-7; D possibly corresponds to TRBD1 (6 bases). The CDR3 totals 14 residues. CDR1 and CDR2 from the germline V gene are DFQATT and SNEGSKA (reference sequence). V lost 0 bases to trimming and J lost 1 base, with 10 bases between them. The CDR3 region is CSAREVGQSYEQYF. The CDR3 DNA is TGCAGTGCTAGAGAAGTAGGACAGTCCTACGAGCAGTACTTC.

This clonotype was detected only a few times. The chain carries TRBV7-7 and TRBJ2-3; D call uncertain. The CDR3 runs 13 residues. Germline CDR1 and CDR2: SSHAT and FNYEAQ (reference sequence). With 0 bases removed from V and 6 bases from J, the gap between germline ends came to 7 bases. In nucleotides, the CDR3 is TGTGCCAGCAGCTTAGCGCCGTCGGATACGCAGTATTTT. It codes for CASSLAPSDTQYF. Combining the CDR3 with reference TRBV7-7 and TRBJ2-3 gives the whole variable domain GAGVSQSPRYKVTKRGQDVTLRCDPISSHATLYWYQQALGQGPEFLTYFNYEAQPDKSGLPSDRFSAERPEGSISTLTIQRTEQRDSAMYRCASSLAPSDTQYFGPGTRLTVL.

The genes are TRBV5-5 and TRBJ1-5; D is unresolved. Germline V gene lookup returns CDR1 SGHKS and CDR2 YYEKEE (reference sequence). The CDR3 has 15 residues. Deletions cut 4 bases from V and 1 base from J, with 12 bases between. Here the CDR3 DNA reads TGTGCCAGCAGCCTCGACACGCGGAGCAATCAGCCCCAGCATTTT. As protein: CASSLDTRSNQPQHF.

The V call is TRBV7-2, the J call TRBJ2-5, with D perhaps TRBD1 (6 bases). With 6 bases removed from V and 2 bases from J, the gap between germline ends came to 10 bases. Per the germline V gene, CDR1 is SGHTA and CDR2 is FQGNSA. The CDR3 totals 13 residues. CDR3 DNA sequence: TGTGCCAGCAGGGGACACCTTCAAGAGACCCAGTACTTC. This gives the protein CASRGHLQETQYF.

The CDR3 region is CASSSVRGYEQYF. The CDR3 DNA is TGTGCCAGCAGCTCGGTACGGGGGTACGAGCAGTACTTC. V and J are TRBV7-9 and TRBJ2-7; maybe TRBD2 (6 bases). The CDR3 is made up of 13 amino acids. Germline CDR1 reads SEHNR; CDR2 reads FQNEAQ (reference sequence). Trimming removed 4 bases at V and 4 bases at J, with 11 bases between.

The rearrangement uses TRBV20-1 and TRBJ2-7, with 9 bases aligning to TRBD2. The CDR3 length is 13 residues. CDR1 and CDR2 (germline): DFQATT, SNEGSKA (reference sequence). V dropped 4 bases and J dropped 2; count of bases not matched to a gene: 3. CDR3 loop: CSATSGTTYEQYF. The CDR3 region has the DNA TGCAGTGCTACTAGCGGGACTACCTACGAGCAGTACTTC.

This clonotype was observed many times. This chain joins TRBV12-3 or TRBV12-4 and TRBJ2-6; 14 bases are a match to TRBD2. V gave up 6 bases and J gave up 2 bases; unmatched junction bases: 6. The CDR3 is 18 amino acids. The CDR3 DNA follows: TGTGCCAGCAGGGTGACTAGCGGGAGGGAGCCTGGGGCCAACGTCCTGACTTTC. As protein: CASRVTSGREPGANVLTF.

This clonotype was counted between two and nine times. The chain couples TRBV3-1 to TRBJ2-7; 9 positions match TRBD1. CDR3 length equals 16 residues. J was trimmed by 5 bases and V by 4 bases; bases with no gene match: 12. The V gene's germline CDR1 is LGHDT and CDR2 YNNKEL (reference sequence). The DNA for the CDR3 is TGTGCCAGCAGCCCCCACTCGGGACAGGGTGAAAACGAGCAGTACTTC. Amino acid sequence: CASSPHSGQGENEQYF.

In its sample, this clonotype was seen many times. CDR3 in amino acids: CASSQVSTGVEQFF. The CDR3 DNA follows: TGTGCCAGCAGCCAAGTTTCCACAGGGGTTGAGCAGTTCTTC. The V call is TRBV14, the J call TRBJ2-1; 7 nucleotides agree with TRBD1. V trimming: 1 base; J trimming: 9 bases; junction bases outside the gene matches: 6. The length of the CDR3 is 14 residues. Germline V CDR1 and CDR2: SGHDN, FVKESK.

The chain combines TRBV7-9 with TRBJ1-1; 7 nucleotides match TRBD1. This CDR3 is 18 amino acids long. Per germline, CDR1 SEHNR and CDR2 FQNEAQ (reference sequence). Trimming cost V 0 bases and J 1 base; bases outside gene matches: 11. The CDR3: CASSLAQGGLTGNTEAFF. Here the CDR3 DNA reads TGTGCCAGCAGCTTAGCGCAGGGGGGCCTGACGGGGAACACTGAAGCTTTCTTT.

The rearrangement links TRBV29-1 to TRBJ2-7; 8 positions agree with TRBD1. The CDR3 extends over 14 amino acids. The trim removed 2 bases at V and 3 bases at J, leaving 6 bases unmatched. Germline V gives CDR1 SQVTM, CDR2 ANQGSEA. The CDR3 coding sequence is TGCAGCGTTGAAACCGCCGACAGGGGCTACGAGCAGTACTTC. It codes for CSVETADRGYEQYF.

Ten or more counts support this clonotype. The rearrangement links TRBV7-8 to TRBJ2-3, with D possibly called TRBD1 or TRBD2 (5 bases each). Germline-derived CDR1 and CDR2 are SGHVS and FQNEAQ. V shed 5 bases and J shed 0 bases, with 15 bases lying between them. The CDR3 totals 16 residues. CDR3 sequence reads: CASSIRDPTSTDTQYF. The CDR3 bases are TGTGCCAGCAGCATACGGGACCCTACTAGCACAGATACGCAGTATTTT. Combining the CDR3 with reference TRBV7-8 and TRBJ2-3 gives the whole variable domain GAGVSQSPRYKVAKRGQDVALRCDPISGHVSLFWYQQALGQGPEFLTYFQNEAQLDKSGLPSDRFFAERPEGSVSTLKIQRTQQEDSAVYLCASSIRDPTSTDTQYFGPGTRLTVL.

This clonotype was counted a single time. At one boundary the junction diverges from the germline segment, which might be a read error. The rearrangement links TRBV7-9 to TRBJ1-5, with D possibly being TRBD1 (5 bases). This CDR3 is 15 amino acids long. CDR1 is SEHNR and CDR2 is FQNEAQ in the germline V gene (reference sequence). CDR3 nucleotides: TGTGTCAGCAGCTCCACCAGGGCCGCTAATCAGCCCCAGCATTTT. Amino acid sequence: CVSSSTRAANQPQHF. Combining the CDR3 with reference TRBV7-9 and TRBJ1-5 gives the whole variable domain DTGVSQNPRHKITKRGQNVTFRCDPISEHNRLYWYRQTLGQGPEFLTYFQNEAQLEKSRLLSDRFSAERPKGSFSTLEIQRTEQGDSAMYLCVSSSTRAANQPQHFGDGTRLSIL.

This clonotype was recorded many times. This rearrangement joins TRBV12-5 to TRBJ1-1; no firm D call. CDR1 and CDR2 (germline): LGHNT, FRNRAP. The CDR3 has 14 amino acids. The V end was cut by 1 base, the J end by 2 bases, with 8 bases between. Written as DNA, the CDR3 is TGTGCTAGTGGTTTGGGGACCTTAAACACTGAAGCTTTCTTT. Its protein product is CASGLGTLNTEAFF.

This chain's CDR3 is CAISDLGLAKSAYEQYF. Written as DNA, the CDR3 is TGTGCCATCAGTGATCTTGGACTAGCGAAAAGCGCCTACGAGCAGTACTTC. The chain combines TRBV10-3 with TRBJ2-7; 9 bases are a match to TRBD2. Trimming removed 3 bases from V and 2 bases from J; junction bases left unmatched: 11. This CDR3 comprises 17 residues. Germline assignment: CDR1 ENHRY and CDR2 SYGVKD.